The clone carrying this T cell receptor beta chain has only one observation. This sample is drawn from a study of blood T cell repertoires in COVID-19. In the study overall: From the United States, Italy and Spain came samples of acute and convalescent COVID-19.

Looked up from germline, CDR1 is MNHEY and CDR2 is SMNVEV (reference sequence). The trim removed 2 bases at V and 1 base at J, leaving 11 bases unmatched. This CDR3 spans 17 amino acids. Method: immunoSEQ multiplex PCR; TCRdb's copy keeps in-frame clones and lacks some. The sample holds 270,000 or so clones, nearly 85% seen once. V gene TRBV27 combines with J gene TRBJ2-7; 7 nucleotides agree with TRBD2. Sequenced input: peripheral blood. This receptor was taken from a human donor in a cohort sampled during active COVID-19. This CDR3 is CASSLLNPRGVSYEQYF. As DNA, the CDR3 is TGTGCCAGCAGTTTACTTAACCCCCGGGGGGTATCCTACGAGCAGTACTTC.